This T cell receptor beta chain was profiled in a study of OX40 agonist ivuxolimab in advanced cancers. Whole-study results and caveats: The authors did not determine the antigen specificity of the expanded peripheral T cells.

Sequencing used immunoSEQ multiplex PCR; TCRdb keeps in-frame clones, though not all of them. Of 80,000 to 130,000 clones listed, approximately 90% were seen once; the top ten hold about 0.29%. This CDR3 spans 11 amino acids. From germline, CDR1 is KGHSH and CDR2 LQKENI. Trimming took 2 bases from V and 9 from J, leaving 6 bases between them. This clone has a single count. Its target is not known. The clonotype comes from an adult with an advanced solid tumor such as melanoma, head and neck, liver or kidney cancer. This material consisted of CD4+ or CD8+ T cells sorted from blood, taken in a trial of the OX40 agonist ivuxolimab. The chain couples TRBV18 to TRBJ2-3; D unresolved. The CDR3 DNA follows: TGTGCCAGCTCACCAATGGGGACGCAGTATTTT. Protein product: CASSPMGTQYF.